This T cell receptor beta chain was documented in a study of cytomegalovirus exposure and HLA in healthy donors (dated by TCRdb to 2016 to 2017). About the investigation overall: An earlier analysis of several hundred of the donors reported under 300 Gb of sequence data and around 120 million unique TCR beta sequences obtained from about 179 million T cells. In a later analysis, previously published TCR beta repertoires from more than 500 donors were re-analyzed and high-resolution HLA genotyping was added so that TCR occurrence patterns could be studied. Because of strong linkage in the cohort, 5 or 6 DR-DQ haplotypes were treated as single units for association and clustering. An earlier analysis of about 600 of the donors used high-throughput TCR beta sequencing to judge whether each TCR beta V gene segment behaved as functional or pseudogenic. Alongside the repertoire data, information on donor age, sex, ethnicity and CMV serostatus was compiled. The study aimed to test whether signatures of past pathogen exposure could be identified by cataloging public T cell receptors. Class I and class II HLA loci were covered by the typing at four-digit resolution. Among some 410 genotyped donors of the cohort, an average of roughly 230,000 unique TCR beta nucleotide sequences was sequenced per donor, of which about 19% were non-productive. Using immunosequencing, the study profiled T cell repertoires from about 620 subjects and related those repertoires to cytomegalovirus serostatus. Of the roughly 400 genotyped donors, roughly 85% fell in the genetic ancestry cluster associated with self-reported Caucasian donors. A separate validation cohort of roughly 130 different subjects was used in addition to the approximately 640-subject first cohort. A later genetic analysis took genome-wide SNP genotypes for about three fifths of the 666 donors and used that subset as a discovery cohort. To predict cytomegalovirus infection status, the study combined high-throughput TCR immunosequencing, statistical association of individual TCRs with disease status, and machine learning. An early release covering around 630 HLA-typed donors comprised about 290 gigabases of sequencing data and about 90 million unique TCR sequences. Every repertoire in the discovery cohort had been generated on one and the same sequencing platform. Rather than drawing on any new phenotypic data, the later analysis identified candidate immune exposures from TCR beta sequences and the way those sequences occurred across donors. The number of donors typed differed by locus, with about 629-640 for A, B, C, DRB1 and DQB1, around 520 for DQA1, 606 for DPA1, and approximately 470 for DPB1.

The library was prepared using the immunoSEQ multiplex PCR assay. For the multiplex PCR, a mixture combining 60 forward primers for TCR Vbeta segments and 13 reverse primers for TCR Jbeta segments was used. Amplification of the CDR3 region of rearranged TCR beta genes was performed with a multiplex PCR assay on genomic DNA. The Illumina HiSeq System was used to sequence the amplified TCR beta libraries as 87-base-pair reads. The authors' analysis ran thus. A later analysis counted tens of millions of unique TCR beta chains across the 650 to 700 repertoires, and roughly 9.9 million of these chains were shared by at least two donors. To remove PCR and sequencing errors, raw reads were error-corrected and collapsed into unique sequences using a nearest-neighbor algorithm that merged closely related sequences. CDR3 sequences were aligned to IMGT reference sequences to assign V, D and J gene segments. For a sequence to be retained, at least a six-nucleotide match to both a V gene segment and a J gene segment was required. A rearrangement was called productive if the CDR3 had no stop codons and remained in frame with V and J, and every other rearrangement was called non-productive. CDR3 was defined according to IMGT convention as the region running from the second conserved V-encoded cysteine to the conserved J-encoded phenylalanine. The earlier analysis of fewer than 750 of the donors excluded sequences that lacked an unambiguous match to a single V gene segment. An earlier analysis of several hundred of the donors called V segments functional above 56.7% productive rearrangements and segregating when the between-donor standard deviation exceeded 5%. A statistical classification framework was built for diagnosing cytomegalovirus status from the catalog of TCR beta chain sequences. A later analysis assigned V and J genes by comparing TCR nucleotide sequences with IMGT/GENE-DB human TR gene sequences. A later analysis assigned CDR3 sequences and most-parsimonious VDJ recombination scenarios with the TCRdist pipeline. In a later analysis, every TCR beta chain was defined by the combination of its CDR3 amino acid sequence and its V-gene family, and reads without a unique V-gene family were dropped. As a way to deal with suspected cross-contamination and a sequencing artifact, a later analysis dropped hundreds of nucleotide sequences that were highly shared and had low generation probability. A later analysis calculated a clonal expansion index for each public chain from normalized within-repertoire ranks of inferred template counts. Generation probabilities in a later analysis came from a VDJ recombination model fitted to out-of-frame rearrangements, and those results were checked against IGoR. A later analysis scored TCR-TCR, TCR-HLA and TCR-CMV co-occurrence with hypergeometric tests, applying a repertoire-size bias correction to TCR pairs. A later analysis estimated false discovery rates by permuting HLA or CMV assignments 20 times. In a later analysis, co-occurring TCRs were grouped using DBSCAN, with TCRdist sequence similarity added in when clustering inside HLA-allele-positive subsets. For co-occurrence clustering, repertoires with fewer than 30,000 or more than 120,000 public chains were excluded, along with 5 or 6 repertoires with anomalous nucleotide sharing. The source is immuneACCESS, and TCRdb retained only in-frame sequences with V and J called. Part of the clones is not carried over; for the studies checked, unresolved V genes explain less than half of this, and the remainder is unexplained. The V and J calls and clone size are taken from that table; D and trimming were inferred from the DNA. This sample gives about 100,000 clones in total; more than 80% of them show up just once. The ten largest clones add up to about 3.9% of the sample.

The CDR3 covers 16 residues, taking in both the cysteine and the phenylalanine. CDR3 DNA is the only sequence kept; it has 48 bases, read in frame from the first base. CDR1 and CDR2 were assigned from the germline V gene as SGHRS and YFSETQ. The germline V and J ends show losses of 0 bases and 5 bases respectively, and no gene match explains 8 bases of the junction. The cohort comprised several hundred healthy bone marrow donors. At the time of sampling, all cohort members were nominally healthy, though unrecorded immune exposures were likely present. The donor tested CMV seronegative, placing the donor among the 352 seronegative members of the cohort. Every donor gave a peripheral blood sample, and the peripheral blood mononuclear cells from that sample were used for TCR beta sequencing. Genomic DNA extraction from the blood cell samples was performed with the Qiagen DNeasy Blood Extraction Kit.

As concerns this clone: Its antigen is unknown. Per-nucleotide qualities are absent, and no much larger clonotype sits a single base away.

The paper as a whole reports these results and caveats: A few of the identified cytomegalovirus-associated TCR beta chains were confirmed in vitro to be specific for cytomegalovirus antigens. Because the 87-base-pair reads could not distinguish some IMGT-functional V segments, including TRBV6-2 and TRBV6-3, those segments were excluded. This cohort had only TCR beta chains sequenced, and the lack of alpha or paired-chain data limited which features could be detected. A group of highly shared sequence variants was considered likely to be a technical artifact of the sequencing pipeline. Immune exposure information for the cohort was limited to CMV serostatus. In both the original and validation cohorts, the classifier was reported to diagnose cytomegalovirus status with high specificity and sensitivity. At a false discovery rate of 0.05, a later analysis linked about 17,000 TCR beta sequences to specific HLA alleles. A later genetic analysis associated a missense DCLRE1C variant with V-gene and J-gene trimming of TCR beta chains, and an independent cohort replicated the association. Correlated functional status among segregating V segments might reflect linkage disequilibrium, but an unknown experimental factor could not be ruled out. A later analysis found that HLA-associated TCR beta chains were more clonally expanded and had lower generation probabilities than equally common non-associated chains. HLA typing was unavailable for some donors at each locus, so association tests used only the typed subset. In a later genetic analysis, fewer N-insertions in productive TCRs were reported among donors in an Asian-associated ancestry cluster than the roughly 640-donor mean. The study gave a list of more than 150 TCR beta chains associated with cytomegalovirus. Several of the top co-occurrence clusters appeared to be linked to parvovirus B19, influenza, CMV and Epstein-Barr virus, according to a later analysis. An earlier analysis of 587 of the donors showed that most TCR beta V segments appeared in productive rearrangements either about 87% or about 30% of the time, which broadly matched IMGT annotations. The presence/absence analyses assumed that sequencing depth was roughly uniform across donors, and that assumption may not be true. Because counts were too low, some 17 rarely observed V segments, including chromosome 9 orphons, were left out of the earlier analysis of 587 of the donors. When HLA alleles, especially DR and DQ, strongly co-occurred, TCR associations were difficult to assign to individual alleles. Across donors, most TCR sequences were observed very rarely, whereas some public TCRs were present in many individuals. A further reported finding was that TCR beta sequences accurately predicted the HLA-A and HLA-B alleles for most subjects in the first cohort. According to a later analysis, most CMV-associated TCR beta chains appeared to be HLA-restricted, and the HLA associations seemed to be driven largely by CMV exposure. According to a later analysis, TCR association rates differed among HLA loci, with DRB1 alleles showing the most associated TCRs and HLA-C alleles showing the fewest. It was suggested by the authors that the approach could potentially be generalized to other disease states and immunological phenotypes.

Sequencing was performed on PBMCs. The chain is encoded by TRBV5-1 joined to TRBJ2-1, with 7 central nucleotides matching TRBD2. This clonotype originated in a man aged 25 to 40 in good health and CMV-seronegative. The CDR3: CASSLGGLVMDNEQFF. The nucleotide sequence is TGCGCCAGCAGCTTGGGCGGACTAGTCATGGACAATGAGCAGTTCTTC.